A single sample is the source of the 9 T cell receptor beta chains below, sequenced in a study of cytomegalovirus exposure and HLA in healthy donors. 60 Vbeta and 13 Jbeta primers were used in PCR. Data came from immunoSEQ multiplex PCR; TCRdb stores just in-frame clones and leaves some out. This sample yields roughly 150,000 clones, of which around 80% are seen a single time; over 1.1% belongs to the top ten. The sequencing sample was made of PBMCs. The origin of the receptors is a male donor in good health and CMV-seronegative.

The chain links TRBV4-1 to TRBJ2-5, with a tentative D call TRBD2 (7 bases). Trimming pared 4 bases from V and 0 bases from J, leaving 15 bases between. CDR1 MGHRA and CDR2 YSYEKL come from the germline V gene. This CDR3 has 16 residues. The CDR3 sequence is CASSPGRGGDQETQYF. The CDR3 DNA is TGCGCCAGCAGCCCCGGAAGGGGGGGAGACCAAGAGACCCAGTACTTC.

The J gene is TRBJ2-7, the V gene TRBV6-5; D remains ambiguous. The CDR3 consists of 14 residues. Germline CDR1 and CDR2: MNHEY and SVGAGI. Trimming shortened V by 3 bases and J by 5 bases, and 14 bases separated the two germline ends. The DNA of the CDR3 is TGTGCCAGCAGTTATAACCCAAGCACGAACGAGCAGTACTTC. Protein product: CASSYNPSTNEQYF.

This CDR3 reads CASSTTSGGAYNEQFF. In DNA form, the CDR3 reads TGTGCCAGCAGCACAACTAGCGGGGGGGCCTACAATGAGCAGTTCTTC. This chain links TRBV7-2 with TRBJ2-1; 13 bases line up with TRBD2. The CDR3 contains 16 residues. The ends lost 5 bases at V and 2 bases at J; junction bases unmatched: 3. In germline, CDR1 is SGHTA, CDR2 FQGNSA. The entire variable domain, with the rest obtained from reference TRBV7-2 and TRBJ2-1, is as follows: GAGVSQSPSNKVTEKGKDVELRCDPISGHTALYWYRQSLGQGLEFLIYFQGNSAPDKSGLPSDRFSAERTGGSVSTLTIQRTQQEDSAVYLCASSTTSGGAYNEQFFGPGTRLTVL.

The sample holds one count of this clone. The V call is TRBV5-6, the J call TRBJ2-1; 13 positions match TRBD2. From germline, CDR1 is SGHDT and CDR2 YYEEEE. The CDR3 length is 14 residues. The V gene end was trimmed by 4 bases and the J gene end by 9 bases; junction bases not matched to a gene: 4. CDR3 coding DNA: TGTGCCAGCAGCCAGGGACTAGCGGGACTTGAGCAGTTCTTC. Its protein product is CASSQGLAGLEQFF.

The chain recombines TRBV9 with TRBJ1-2; TRBD1 aligns across 9 bases. The V gene end was trimmed by 0 bases and the J gene end by 3 bases; junction bases not matched to a gene: 3. Germline CDR1 reads SGDLS; CDR2 reads YYNGEE. The CDR3 loop spans 15 amino acids. CDR3 DNA: TGTGCCAGCAGCGTAGGACAGGGGGGGGACTATGGCTACACCTTC. Encoded protein: CASSVGQGGDYGYTF.

The chain links TRBV5-1 to TRBJ2-7; D is undetermined. The V gene lost 4 bases and the J gene lost 1 base, with 15 bases spanning the gap. The CDR3 consists of 15 residues. Germline values: CDR1 SGHRS, CDR2 YFSETQ. The CDR3 DNA sequence: TGCGCCAGCAGCCTGGGGTACTCGAATTCCTACGAGCAGTACTTC. Protein sequence: CASSLGYSNSYEQYF.

The gene calls are TRBV5-1 and TRBJ2-6; weak D call: TRBD2 (6 bases). CDR3 length: 15 residues. Trimming left V 4 bases short and J 0 bases short, with 8 bases between. Germline V gives CDR1 SGHRS, CDR2 YFSETQ. DNA of the CDR3: TGCGCCAGCAGCGGGGACTTCTCTGGGGCCAACGTCCTGACTTTC. This translates into CASSGDFSGANVLTF.

The V gene is TRBV5-4, the J gene TRBJ1-1, with D tentatively TRBD1 (5 bases). Germline loops: CDR1 SGHNT, CDR2 YYREEE (reference sequence). The CDR3 extends over 15 amino acids. Trimming took off 4 bases at V and 5 bases at J, with 18 bases between the two ends. CDR3 sequence reads: CASSPRSGGGTEAFF. The CDR3 nucleotides read TGTGCCAGCAGCCCCAGATCCGGGGGGGGGACTGAAGCTTTCTTT.

The chain links TRBV4-2 to TRBJ2-2; TRBD1 agrees at 11 bases. The length of the CDR3 is 16 residues. Germline lookup yields CDR1 LGHNA and CDR2 YNFKEQ. J was trimmed by 8 bases and V by 4 bases; bases with no gene match: 9. The CDR3, as DNA: TGTGCCAGCAGCCGGGATGGACAGGGGGCAAGAGGGGAGCTGTTTTTT. This sequence encodes CASSRDGQGARGELFF.